Each of the 2 T cell receptor beta chains below was sequenced from the same sample in a study of vaccination effects on CD4 cells after COVID-19. Their antigens are not known. Method: immunoSEQ multiplex PCR; TCRdb's copy keeps in-frame clones and lacks some. In the table there are tens of thousands of clones, roughly four fifths of which are singletons. Under the ViraFEST assay, PBMC were stimulated with viral peptide pools so that antigen-specific CD4+ T cells expanded. Sequencing was performed afterwards. Scientists isolated CD4+ T cells after a roughly 9-day culture period ended. Nobody among the vaccine recipients had prior SARS-CoV-2 infection (nucleocapsid antibodies were negative). The specimen comprised CD4+ T cells from PBMCs cultured with HCoV-NL63 spike peptides, sampled before COVID-19 vaccination. The receptors stem from a human donor who received a COVID-19 vaccine.

The chain joins TRBV24-1 to TRBJ2-3; D could derive from TRBD1 or TRBD2 (5 bases each). The CDR3 is made up of 16 amino acids. Germline values: CDR1 KGHDR, CDR2 SFDVKD. V lost 3 bases to trimming and J lost 0 bases, with 12 bases between them. CDR3: CATSDGTQSSTDTQYF. The CDR3 nucleotides read TGTGCCACCAGTGATGGGACGCAATCTAGCACAGATACGCAGTATTTT.

J is TRBJ2-1 and V is TRBV2, with a possible D match to TRBD2 (7 bases). Germline CDR1 SNHLY, CDR2 FYNNEI. V was clipped by 2 bases and J by 7 bases, with 18 bases between them. CDR3 length: 16 amino acids. CDR3 residues: CASSELTGGLRNEQFF. The DNA for the CDR3 is TGTGCCAGCAGTGAACTAACGGGGGGCTTACGGAATGAGCAGTTCTTC.